This T cell receptor (beta chain) was observed in a study of cytomegalovirus exposure and HLA in healthy donors (dated by TCRdb to about 2017). For the study in its entirety: An earlier analysis of roughly 570 of the donors reported 276 Gb of sequence data and around 120 million unique TCR beta sequences obtained from around 170 million T cells. Approximately 300 gigabases of sequencing data and around 85 million unique TCR sequences made up an early release that covered 500 to 700 HLA-typed donors. Of the roughly 400 genotyped donors, approximately 81% were placed in the genetic ancestry cluster associated with self-reported Caucasian donors. The study aimed to test whether cataloging public T cell receptors could reveal signatures of past pathogen exposure. The T cell repertoires of under 750 subjects were profiled by immunosequencing and related to cytomegalovirus serostatus. A separate validation cohort of roughly 120 different subjects was used in addition to the roughly 720-subject first cohort. To predict cytomegalovirus infection status, the study brought together high-throughput TCR immunosequencing, statistical association of individual TCRs with disease status, and machine learning. To study patterns of TCR occurrence, a later analysis re-analyzed previously published TCR beta repertoires from around 660 donors and added high-resolution HLA genotyping. In the later analysis, no new phenotypic data were used to find candidate immune exposures; instead, reliance was placed on TCR beta sequences and their occurrence across donors. In an earlier analysis of 587 of the donors, high-throughput TCR beta sequencing was used to judge whether each TCR beta V gene segment behaved as functional or pseudogenic. Donor age, sex, ethnicity and CMV serostatus were compiled together with the repertoire data. A later genetic analysis took genome-wide SNP genotypes for about 65% of the 666 donors and used that subset as a discovery cohort. All discovery cohort repertoires had been generated on a single sequencing platform. Both class I and class II loci were covered by HLA typing, at four-digit resolution. The number of donors typed differed by locus, with roughly 620-630 for A, B, C, DRB1 and DQB1, 522 for DQA1, about 610 for DPA1, and 400 to 490 for DPB1. Roughly five DR-DQ haplotypes were handled as single units for association and clustering because linkage in the cohort was strong. Among almost 400 genotyped donors of the cohort, an average of approximately 250,000 unique TCR beta nucleotide sequences were sequenced per donor, 15% to 20% of them non-productive. Paper-wide results and their limitations: Linkage disequilibrium might explain the correlated functional status among segregating V segments, but an unknown experimental factor could not be excluded. A further reported finding was that TCR beta sequences accurately predicted the HLA-A and HLA-B alleles for most subjects in the first cohort. Compared with the approximately 670-donor mean, donors in an Asian-associated ancestry cluster had fewer N-insertions in productive TCRs, according to a later genetic analysis. In a later analysis, HLA-associated TCR beta chains showed more clonal expansion and lower generation probabilities than non-associated chains that were equally common. The sequencing pipeline was judged likely to have produced a cluster of highly shared sequence variants as a technical artifact. A later genetic analysis associated a missense DCLRE1C variant with V-gene and J-gene trimming of TCR beta chains, and an independent cohort replicated the association. Cytomegalovirus status was reported to be diagnosed by the classifier with high specificity and sensitivity in both the original and validation cohorts. The presence/absence analyses assumed that sequencing depth was roughly uniform across donors, and that assumption may not be true. Some IMGT-functional V segments, including TRBV6-2 and TRBV6-3, could not be distinguished by the 87-base-pair reads and were therefore excluded. Because counts were too low, roughly 18 rarely observed V segments, including chromosome 9 orphons, were left out of the earlier analysis of 500 to 750 of the donors. When HLA alleles, especially DR and DQ, strongly co-occurred, TCR associations were difficult to assign to individual alleles. In vitro tests confirmed that a few of the cytomegalovirus-associated TCR beta chains recognize cytomegalovirus antigens. Because HLA typing was unavailable for some donors at each locus, only the typed subset was used in association tests. CMV serostatus was the only immune exposure information available for the cohort. The study listed 150 to 200 TCR beta chains as associated with cytomegalovirus. This cohort had only TCR beta chains sequenced, and the lack of alpha or paired-chain data limited which features could be detected. While some public TCRs were present in many individuals, most TCR sequences turned up only very rarely across donors. At a false discovery rate of 0.05, a later analysis linked under 20,000 TCR beta sequences to specific HLA alleles. The authors suggested that the approach could potentially be extended to other disease states and immunological phenotypes. According to a later analysis, parvovirus B19, influenza, CMV and Epstein-Barr virus appeared linked to several top co-occurrence clusters. In a later analysis, most CMV-associated TCR beta chains were found to appear HLA-restricted, with HLA associations seemingly driven largely by CMV exposure. According to a later analysis, TCR association rates differed among HLA loci, with DRB1 alleles showing the most associated TCRs and HLA-C alleles showing the fewest. An earlier analysis of some 590 of the donors showed that most TCR beta V segments appeared in productive rearrangements either about 90% or about 30% of the time, which broadly matched IMGT annotations.

Receptor libraries were prepared by the immunoSEQ multiplex PCR assay. The multiplex PCR relied on a mix of 60 forward primers for TCR Vbeta segments and 13 reverse primers for TCR Jbeta segments. The CDR3 region of rearranged TCR beta genes was amplified from genomic DNA with a multiplex PCR assay. The Illumina HiSeq System was used to sequence the amplified TCR beta libraries as 87-base-pair reads. In the source study's methods: A later analysis tallied around 87 million unique TCR beta chains across the 640 or so repertoires, and about 10 million of those chains were shared by two or more donors. A nearest-neighbor algorithm error-corrected the raw reads and collapsed the reads into unique sequences, merging closely related sequences to remove PCR and sequencing errors. CDR3 sequences were aligned to IMGT reference sequences to assign V, D and J gene segments. Each retained sequence needed at least a six-nucleotide match to both a V gene segment and a J gene segment. Rearrangements were classified as productive when the CDR3 lacked stop codons and remained in frame with V and J, and all other rearrangements were classified as non-productive. Following IMGT convention, CDR3 was defined as the stretch from the second conserved V-encoded cysteine to the conserved J-encoded phenylalanine. The earlier analysis of roughly 590 of the donors excluded any sequence lacking an unambiguous match to a single V gene segment. An earlier analysis of 587 of the donors classified V segments as functional when productive rearrangements were above 56.7% and as segregating when the standard deviation between donors was above 5%. A statistical classification framework was built to diagnose cytomegalovirus status from the catalog of TCR beta chain sequences. A later analysis assigned V and J genes by comparing TCR nucleotide sequences with IMGT/GENE-DB human TR gene sequences. In a later analysis, CDR3 sequences and most-parsimonious VDJ recombination scenarios were assigned using the TCRdist pipeline. In a later analysis, each TCR beta chain was defined by its CDR3 amino acid sequence together with its V-gene family, and reads without a unique V-gene family were excluded. As a way to deal with suspected cross-contamination and a sequencing artifact, a later analysis dropped 500 to 700 nucleotide sequences that were highly shared and had low generation probability. For each public chain, a later analysis derived a clonal expansion index from normalized ranks of inferred template counts within each repertoire. Generation probabilities in a later analysis came from a VDJ recombination model fitted to out-of-frame rearrangements, and those results were checked against IGoR. In a later analysis, hypergeometric tests were used to score TCR-TCR, TCR-HLA and TCR-CMV co-occurrence, with a repertoire-size bias correction applied to TCR pairs. In a later analysis, false discovery rates were estimated by permuting HLA or CMV assignments 20 times. In a later analysis, co-occurring TCRs were grouped using DBSCAN, with TCRdist sequence similarity added in when clustering inside HLA-allele-positive subsets. Repertoires with fewer than 30,000 or more than 120,000 public chains were left out of co-occurrence clustering, as were a handful of repertoires with anomalous nucleotide sharing. The immuneACCESS repertoire file appears here via TCRdb, limited to in-frame rearrangements. These files lack a portion of the clones; in checked studies, under half of the deficit traces to unresolved V genes, and the cause of the others is not known. V and J calls and clone size come straight from that table; D and trimming were deduced from the DNA. In all, the sample holds more than 100,000 clones, and roughly 80% of those were seen once. The ten largest account for 30% of the sample.

In total, 500 to 700 healthy bone marrow donors made up the cohort. All cohort members were sampled while nominally healthy, although unrecorded immune exposures were likely present. The donor tested CMV seropositive, placing the donor among the 289 seropositive members of the cohort. Each donor provided a peripheral blood sample, and peripheral blood mononuclear cells were used for TCR beta sequencing. Genomic DNA extraction from the blood cell samples was performed with the Qiagen DNeasy Blood Extraction Kit. Concerning this clone: There is no known antigen for this receptor. No per-base quality is available; no much larger clone lies one base away.

Per the germline V gene, WSHSY is the CDR1 and SAAADI is the CDR2. Here V drops 6 bases and J drops 3 bases, and the junction holds 9 bases not matched to any gene. From its cysteine to its phenylalanine, the CDR3 spans 16 amino acids. CDR3 DNA is the only sequence kept; it has 48 bases, read in frame from the first base. This receptor was identified in a man aged 55 to 70 in good health and CMV-seropositive. The sequence joins TRBV10-2 to TRBJ2-7, with 12 bases aligning to TRBD2. Sequences were obtained from PBMCs. The base sequence is TGCGCCAGCAGGGATCATGGACTAGCGGGGAGCTACGAGCAGTACTTC. This codes for CASRDHGLAGSYEQYF.